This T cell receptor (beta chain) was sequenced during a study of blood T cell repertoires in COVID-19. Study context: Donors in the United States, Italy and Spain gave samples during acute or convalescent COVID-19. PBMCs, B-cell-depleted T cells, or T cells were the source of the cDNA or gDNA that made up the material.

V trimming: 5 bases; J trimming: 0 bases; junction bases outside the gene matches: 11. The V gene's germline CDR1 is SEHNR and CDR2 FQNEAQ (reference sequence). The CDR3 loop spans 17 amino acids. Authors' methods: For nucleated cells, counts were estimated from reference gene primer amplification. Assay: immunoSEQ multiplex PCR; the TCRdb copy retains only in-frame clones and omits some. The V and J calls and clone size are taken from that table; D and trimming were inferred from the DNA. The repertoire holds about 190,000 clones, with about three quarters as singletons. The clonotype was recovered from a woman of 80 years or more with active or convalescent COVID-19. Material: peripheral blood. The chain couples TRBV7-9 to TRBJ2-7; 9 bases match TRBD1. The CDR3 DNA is TGTGCCAGCAGCCCCTCCTCCCCGGGACAGGGCTCCTACGAGCAGTACTTC. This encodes CASSPSSPGQGSYEQYF.